These 2 T cell receptor beta chains were sequenced from one sample in a study of OX40 agonist ivuxolimab in advanced cancers. Assay: immunoSEQ multiplex PCR; the TCRdb copy retains only in-frame clones and omits some. This sample yields several thousand clones, of which around 73% are seen a single time; 58% belongs to the top ten. Sequences were derived from CD4+ or CD8+ T cells sorted from blood, sampled in a trial of the OX40 agonist ivuxolimab. Every receptor here comes from an adult with an advanced solid tumor such as melanoma, head and neck, liver or kidney cancer.

The chain has TRBV30 and TRBJ1-4; D remains ambiguous. This CDR3 has 15 residues. Trimming pared 6 bases from V and 7 bases from J, leaving 21 bases between. Germline lookup yields CDR1 GTSNPN and CDR2 SVGIG (reference sequence). The CDR3 sequence: CACAKTSPGSEKLFF. CDR3 nucleotide sequence: TGTGCCTGCGCCAAAACCTCGCCAGGTAGTGAAAAACTGTTTTTT. The whole variable domain, filled in from reference TRBV30 and TRBJ1-4, reads SQTIHQWPATLVQPVGSPLSLECTVEGTSNPNLYWYRQAAGRGLQLLFYSVGIGQISSEVPQNLSASRPQDRQFILSSKKLLLSDSGFYLCACAKTSPGSEKLFFGSGTQLSVL.

This clone was counted a few times. The rearrangement links TRBV2 to TRBJ1-3; possibly TRBD1 for D (5 bases). This CDR3 region has 16 residues. Per the germline V gene, CDR1 is SNHLY and CDR2 is FYNNEI. V was clipped by 7 bases and J by 0 bases, with 16 bases between them. The CDR3 sequence: CASNKEGRDSGNTIYF. The CDR3 DNA sequence: TGTGCCAGCAATAAGGAGGGACGGGACTCTGGAAACACCATATATTTT.